What follows are 4 T cell receptor beta chains derived from one specimen sequenced in a study of T cells in Graves' hyperthyroidism and ophthalmopathy. There were TCR beta CDR3 regions amplified from RNA transcripts. First-round RT-PCR of the TCR CDR3 relied on the HTBI primer set. MiXCR was run by TCRdb on the multiplex PCR reads, yielding one entry per CDR3 protein. The table shows about 100,000 distinct CDR3 sequences, with roughly 15% occurring only once. The source material was blood. Every receptor here comes from a woman aged 45-65 years with Graves' hyperthyroidism.

There are a few counts of this clonotype. A much bigger clone sits one base away, suggesting this may be a read error. The V call is TRBV20-1, the J call TRBJ2-1; TRBD2 is a possible D gene (5 bases). The CDR3 extends over 12 amino acids. Trimming took 3 bases from V and 10 from J, leaving 13 bases between them. Looked up from germline, CDR1 is DFQATT and CDR2 is SNEGSKA (reference sequence). CDR3 protein: CSASGGGTEQFF. Written as DNA, the CDR3 is TGCAGTGCTAGTGGCGGAGGCACAGAGCAGTTCTTC.

At least ten counts were recorded for this clonotype. The V call is TRBV3-1, the J call TRBJ2-1, with 8 bases fitting TRBD2. The V gene's germline CDR1 is LGHDT and CDR2 YNNKEL (reference sequence). This CDR3 contains 13 residues. V lost 6 bases to trimming and J lost 8 bases; unmatched junction nucleotides: 6. The CDR3 nucleotides read TGTGCCAGCAGATACACGCGGGGGGATGAGCAGTTCTTC. Translating it yields CASRYTRGDEQFF.

A single count supports this clonotype. The CDR3 region is CASSLQPAYNEQFF. The CDR3 DNA is TGTGCCAGCAGCTTACAGCCTGCTTACAATGAGCAGTTCTTC. The chain couples TRBV7-3 to TRBJ2-1; D is unresolved. The CDR3 sequence is 14 residues long. The V gene lost 2 bases and the J gene lost 4 bases, with 9 bases spanning the gap. Germline V gene data show CDR1 as SGHTA and CDR2 as FQGTGA.

The chain combines TRBV28 with TRBJ1-2; no clear D. The CDR3 loop spans 16 amino acids. V was clipped by 8 bases and J by 3 bases, with 22 bases between them. The germline CDR1 and CDR2 sequences are MDHEN and SYDVKM. The CDR3 spells CASDTGYTAVDYGYTF. The CDR3 DNA reads TGTGCCAGCGATACGGGATACACAGCGGTAGACTATGGCTACACCTTC.